This is a list of T cell receptor beta chains from one sample in a study of cytotoxic CD8 clonotypes in ibrutinib-treated CLL. TCRdb's copy holds only in-frame clones and misses some; the assay was immunoSEQ multiplex PCR. The sample contains almost 250,000 clones, 60% to 75% of which appear only once. The sample consisted of PBMCs, taken after 24 months of ibrutinib treatment. The receptors derive from a human donor with chronic lymphocytic leukemia. CDR3s leave out the opening cysteine and the closing phenylalanine or tryptophan. Each record gives: J gene, V gene, CDR3 protein.

TRBJ2-3,TRBV4-2,ASSQAMGTSTDTQY
TRBJ2-2,TRBV19,ATTTPQNTGELF
TRBJ1-2,TRBV2,ARDIEGYT
TRBJ2-1,TRBV19,ASSTQGANEQF
TRBJ2-2,TRBV7-2,ASSPQSGTGELF
TRBJ1-4,TRBV27,ASSLRQGPNEKLF
TRBJ2-7,TRBV6-5,ASSLASVSYEQY
TRBJ1-2,TRBV29-1,SGGSAASYGYT
TRBJ2-5,TRBV6-6,ASSPTETQY
TRBJ2-7,TRBV28,ASRGLADSYEQY
TRBJ2-1,TRBV7-2,ASSSRVRGNEQF
TRBJ1-2,TRBV15,ATSVSFEGYGYT
TRBJ2-1,TRBV5-6,ASSVGSEQF
TRBJ2-2,TRBV5-1,ASSLGDQLGTGELF
TRBJ1-5,TRBV19,ASSGGQGASQPQH
TRBJ2-1,TRBV5-1,ASSLGLAGAHNEQF
TRBJ1-1,TRBV6-5,ASSYLVRGALVGF
TRBJ1-4,TRBV9,ASSQPPGVGGGEKLF
TRBJ2-1,TRBV7-2,ASSLGAGAMF
TRBJ2-4,TRBV29-1,SAGQGDSKNIQY
TRBJ2-5,TRBV5-8,ASSGPLGVLIGRGSETQY
TRBJ1-2,TRBV6-5,ASRGTAQFNYGYT
TRBJ2-5,TRBV29-1,SAGRAGGGETQY